This TCR beta chain came from a study of blood T cell repertoires in COVID-19. About the research overall: Sites in the United States, Italy and Spain provided acute and convalescent COVID-19 samples. Sample material is recorded as cDNA or gDNA derived from T cells, B-cell-depleted T cells, or PBMCs.

Methods used by the authors: Nucleated cell number was recorded as an estimate derived from reference gene primer amplification. The protocol was immunoSEQ multiplex PCR, while the TCRdb copy is restricted to in-frame clones and leaves out a portion. V and J calls and clone size are copied from that table; D and trimming were computed from the DNA. The table records some 700,000 clones, about 87% of them present only once. The V and J ends lost 8 bases and 2 bases respectively, with 9 bases between them. Germline V gives CDR1 LNHNV, CDR2 YYDKDF (reference sequence). This CDR3 is 12 amino acids long. The TCR originated in a woman aged 18 to 35 with acute or convalescent COVID-19. Sequencing was performed on peripheral blood. V and J are TRBV15 and TRBJ1-1, with a tentative D call TRBD1 (5 bases). The DNA for the CDR3 is TGTGCCACCTTAGGGGTTAACACTGAAGCTTTCTTT. Encoded protein: CATLGVNTEAFF.